Presented here are 6 T cell receptor beta chains from one specimen sequenced in a study of cytomegalovirus exposure and HLA in healthy donors. A multiplex PCR was run with 60 Vbeta primers and 13 Jbeta primers. Assay used: immunoSEQ multiplex PCR; TCRdb lists only in-frame clones, some missing. The sample carries about 140,000 clones, about four fifths recorded once. Sequenced: PBMCs. These receptors all stem from a man aged 35-49 years in good health and CMV-seronegative.

This sequence joins TRBV9 and TRBJ2-3; D is unresolved. CDR1 is SGDLS and CDR2 is YYNGEE in the germline V gene. Trimming took 4 bases from V and 2 from J, leaving 5 bases between them. The CDR3 spans 12 residues. Here the CDR3 DNA reads TGTGCCAGCAGCCCTAACACAGATACGCAGTATTTT. Protein product: CASSPNTDTQYF.

The chain uses TRBV2 and TRBJ2-5; TRBD2 matches 10 bases. The J call is doubtful: the DNA matches TRBJ2-7 better. CDR1 is SNHLY and CDR2 is FYNNEI in the germline V gene. The CDR3 extends over 14 amino acids. DNA for the CDR3: TGTGCCAGCTTCCTAGCGGGGGTTACCTACGAGCAGTACTTC. Residues: CASFLAGVTYEQYF.

This chain links TRBV27 with TRBJ2-3; no definite D call. V lost 5 bases and J 2 bases, leaving 17 bases between the germline ends. CDR3 length equals 16 residues. Germline V gene lookup returns CDR1 MNHEY and CDR2 SMNVEV (reference sequence). This CDR3 is CASSPDSRLPTDTQYF. For the CDR3, the DNA is TGTGCCAGCAGTCCAGACTCCCGTCTCCCCACAGATACGCAGTATTTT.

The genes are TRBV29-1 and TRBJ1-5, with TRBD1 matching over 8 bases. The V segment lost 4 bases and the J segment 3 bases; nucleotides outside the gene matches: 5. The CDR3 is 14 amino acids. In germline, CDR1 is SQVTM, CDR2 ANQGSEA. CDR3 in amino acids: CSVGTGIPNQPQHF. DNA of the CDR3: TGCAGCGTTGGGACAGGGATCCCCAATCAGCCCCAGCATTTT. The full variable domain, its missing parts supplied by reference TRBV29-1 and TRBJ1-5, is SAVISQKPSRDICQRGTSLTIQCQVDSQVTMMFWYRQQPGQSLTLIATANQGSEATYESGFVIDKFPISRPNLTFSTLTVSNMSPEDSSIYLCSVGTGIPNQPQHFGDGTRLSIL.

Only a few counts were recorded for this clone. This chain connects TRBV7-2 to TRBJ2-2, with unresolved D. Trimming removed 1 base at V and 6 bases at J, with 6 bases between. CDR1 is SGHTA and CDR2 is FQGNSA in the germline V gene. The CDR3 has 13 residues. The CDR3 spells CASSLVDPGELFF. For the CDR3, the DNA is TGTGCCAGCAGCTTAGTAGATCCCGGGGAGCTGTTTTTT.

This clone was detected once. The chain carries TRBV30 and TRBJ1-1; TRBD1 agrees at 7 bases. CDR3 size: 11 residues. Germline V gives CDR1 GTSNPN, CDR2 SVGIG (reference sequence). V dropped 0 bases and J dropped 14; count of bases not matched to a gene: 6. The CDR3 sequence: CAWSVRQGSFF. Written as DNA, the CDR3 is TGTGCCTGGAGTGTACGACAGGGATCCTTCTTT. The complete variable domain, with remaining parts taken from reference TRBV30 and TRBJ1-1, reads SQTIHQWPATLVQPVGSPLSLECTVEGTSNPNLYWYRQAAGRGLQLLFYSVGIGQISSEVPQNLSASRPQDRQFILSSKKLLLSDSGFYLCAWSVRQGSFFGQGTRLTVV.